This T cell receptor beta chain emerged from a study of T-cell memory formation after mild COVID-19. Study-wide results and limits: CM and EM subsets held most contracting CD4+ clones; EMRA held CD8+ ones.

This clonotype was seen a handful of times. Its antigen is unknown. TCRdb analysed the 5' RACE reads with MiXCR anew, one entry per CDR3 protein. This table has 350,000 to 450,000 distinct CDR3 sequences, around 20% appearing once. V was clipped by 4 bases and J by 2 bases; unmatched bases: 9. Germline lookup yields CDR1 LGHDT and CDR2 YNNKEL (reference sequence). This CDR3 region has 17 residues. The clonotype was recovered from an adult woman who had mild COVID-19 (a few samples of this study predate the infection). Cell type and time point are not known. The sample comprised PBMCs or a T cell subset sorted from them (not recorded which). The chain links TRBV3-1 to TRBJ2-2; TRBD1 agrees at 8 bases. In DNA, the CDR3 is TGTGCCAGCAGCCGGAAGGCCGGGACAGGCAACACCGGGGAGCTGTTTTTT. Protein sequence: CASSRKAGTGNTGELFF.